What follows describes a single TCR beta chain. TCRdb analysed the 5' RACE reads with MiXCR anew, one entry per CDR3 protein. Of under 1 million distinct CDR3 sequences listed, roughly an eighth are singletons. All donors were healthy Caucasians. This entry is derived from a study of identical twins. Germline V gene data show CDR1 as MDHEN and CDR2 as SYDVKM. The CDR3 has 15 residues. The V gene end was trimmed by 8 bases and the J gene end by 1 base; junction bases not matched to a gene: 7. The same data also went into a second study, on yellow fever vaccine responses in identical twins.

This chain connects TRBV28 to TRBJ1-1; 10 bases are a match to TRBD1. This receptor was identified in a woman aged 18 to 35 in good health. The specimen was PBMCs. CDR3 amino acids: CASRIGDRGNTEAFF. The CDR3 DNA sequence: TGTGCCAGCCGGATTGGGGACAGGGGGAACACTGAAGCTTTCTTT.